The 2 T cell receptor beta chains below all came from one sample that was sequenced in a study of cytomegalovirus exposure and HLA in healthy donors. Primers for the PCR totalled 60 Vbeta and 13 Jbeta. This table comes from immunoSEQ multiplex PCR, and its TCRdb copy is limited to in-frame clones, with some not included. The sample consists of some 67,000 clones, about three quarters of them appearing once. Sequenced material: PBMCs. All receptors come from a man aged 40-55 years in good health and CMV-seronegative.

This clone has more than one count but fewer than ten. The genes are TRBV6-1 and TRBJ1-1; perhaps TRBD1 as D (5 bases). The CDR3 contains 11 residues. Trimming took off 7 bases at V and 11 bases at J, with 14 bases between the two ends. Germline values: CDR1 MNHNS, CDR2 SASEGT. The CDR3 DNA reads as TGTGCCAGCATTGGCCCCTACAGGGCTTTCTTT. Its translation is CASIGPYRAFF.

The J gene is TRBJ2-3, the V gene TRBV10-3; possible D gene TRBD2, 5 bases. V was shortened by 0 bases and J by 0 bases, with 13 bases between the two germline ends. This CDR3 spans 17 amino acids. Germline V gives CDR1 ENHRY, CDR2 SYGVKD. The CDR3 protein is CAISESIHSGSTDTQYF. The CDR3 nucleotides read TGTGCCATCAGTGAGTCGATTCACAGCGGTAGCACAGATACGCAGTATTTT.